The clone carrying this T cell receptor (beta chain) was seen a handful of times. The antigen is not known. This specimen belongs to a study of T cells after yellow fever vaccination. General observations from the study: From the bulk population, abundant clonotypes could contaminate and appear within FACS-sorted repertoires.

MiXCR was run by TCRdb on the 5' RACE reads, yielding one entry per CDR3 protein. Here the sample spans hundreds of thousands of distinct CDR3 sequences, 10% to 15% being singletons. This CDR3 contains 12 residues. Germline lookup yields CDR1 MNHEY and CDR2 SVGAGI. V dropped 6 bases and J dropped 2 bases, with 6 bases sitting between them. This chain uses TRBV6-5 with TRBJ2-3; D is uncertain. Material: PBMCs, obtained on the day of the yellow fever booster vaccination. This TCR came from a man aged 25-40 years who received the YFV17D yellow fever vaccine. Here the CDR3 reads CASRENTDTQYF. Here the CDR3 DNA reads TGTGCCAGCAGAGAGAACACAGATACGCAGTATTTT.